A single sample gave rise to the 2 T cell receptor beta chains below, sequenced in a study of PD-1 blockade in classical Hodgkin lymphoma. As for time point: cycle 4 day 1 (C4D1), after five to seven weeks of nivolumab. Relapse after autologous stem cell transplantation occurred in every patient, and brentuximab vedotin exposure varied. Generated by immunoSEQ multiplex PCR, the TCRdb table keeps only in-frame clones and is missing some. The sample contains 35,000 to 50,000 clones, about 70% of which appear only once. The source material was peripheral blood mononuclear cells (PBMCs), sampled before the fourth cycle of nivolumab. These receptors all stem from a human donor with classical Hodgkin lymphoma.

The V gene is TRBV25-1, the J gene TRBJ1-4, with 7 positions matching TRBD1. In germline, CDR1 is MGHDK, CDR2 SYGVNS. This CDR3 contains 15 residues. V was pared by 4 bases and J by 3 bases, with 5 bases of the junction left unmatched. The CDR3 DNA is TGTGCCAGCAGTGCCAGACAGGGTCCTAATGAAAAACTGTTTTTT. Its protein product is CASSARQGPNEKLFF.

The chain carries TRBV28 and TRBJ1-4, with a possible D match to TRBD1 (5 bases). This CDR3 comprises 15 residues. Between the trimmed V and J ends, which lost 6 bases and 8 bases, there was a span of 19 bases. Germline-derived CDR1 and CDR2 are MDHEN and SYDVKM. The DNA of the CDR3 is TGTGCCAGCAGCCTCCAGGGAGGAGAAGAAGAAAAACTGTTTTTT. It yields the protein CASSLQGGEEEKLFF.